This TCR beta chain stems from a study of metastatic and nonmetastatic thyroid tumors. About the study: Comparative analysis of repertoires was undertaken across blood and tumor or nodule tissue obtained from malignant and benign thyroid patients. Overall study results and limits: Compared with benign nodules, malignant thyroid tumors were reported to have significantly higher TCR beta diversity in both blood and tumor.

Nobody among the patients had been given any treatment before thyroid surgery. Study processing details: Clinicopathological groups of papillary thyroid cancer showed CDR3 differences that were used to build a distant-metastasis classifier. With MiXCR, TCRdb called clones anew from the PCR reads. Here the V and J calls rest on TCRdb's processing, not on the authors' analysis. The table lists about 28,000 clones, roughly 16% of them singletons. This clone was counted many times. Its target is not known. Germline V gives CDR1 LNHDA, CDR2 SQIVND (reference sequence). CDR3 length equals 16 residues. With 6 bases removed from V and 3 bases from J, the gap between germline ends came to 18 bases.

This clonotype originated in a female donor with papillary thyroid cancer or a benign thyroid nodule (not recorded which). Some clones in this sample may be carry-over from other donors' samples. Sequencing was done on a sample of blood. The J gene is TRBJ2-1, the V gene TRBV19, with D perhaps matching TRBD2 (5 bases). In DNA, the CDR3 is TGTGCCAGTAGGCCCCCCCGACCCGAGGGCTACAATGAGCAGTTCTTC. Residues: CASRPPRPEGYNEQFF.